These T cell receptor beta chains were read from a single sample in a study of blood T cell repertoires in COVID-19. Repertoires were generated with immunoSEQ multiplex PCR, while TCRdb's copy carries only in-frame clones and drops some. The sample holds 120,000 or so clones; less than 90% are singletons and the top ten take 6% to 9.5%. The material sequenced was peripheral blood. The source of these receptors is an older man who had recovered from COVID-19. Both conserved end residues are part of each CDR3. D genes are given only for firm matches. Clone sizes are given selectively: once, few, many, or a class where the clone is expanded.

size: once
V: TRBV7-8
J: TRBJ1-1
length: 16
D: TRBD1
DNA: TGTGCCAGCAGCTCCCCTAGGGACAGACCGAACACTGAAGCTTTCTTT
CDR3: CASSSPRDRPNTEAFF

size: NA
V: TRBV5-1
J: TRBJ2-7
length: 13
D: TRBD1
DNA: TGCGCCAGCAGCCAACAGGGGTCGCAAGAGCAGTACTTC
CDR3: CASSQQGSQEQYF

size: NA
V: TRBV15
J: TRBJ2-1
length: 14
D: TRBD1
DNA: TGTGCCACCAGCAGGGACAGGGCGTACAATGAGCAGTTCTTC
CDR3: CATSRDRAYNEQFF

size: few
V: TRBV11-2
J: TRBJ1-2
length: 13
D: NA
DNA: TGTGCCAGCAGCTGGGGGGCTAACTATGGCTACACCTTC
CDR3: CASSWGANYGYTF

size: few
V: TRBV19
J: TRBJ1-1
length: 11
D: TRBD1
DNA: TGTGCCAGCTCGGACAGGCGCGCGGCTTTCTTT
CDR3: CASSDRRAAFF

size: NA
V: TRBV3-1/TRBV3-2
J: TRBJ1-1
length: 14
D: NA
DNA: TGTGCCAGCAGCCCCCGACAGAAGAACACTGAAGCTTTCTTT
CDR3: CASSPRQKNTEAFF

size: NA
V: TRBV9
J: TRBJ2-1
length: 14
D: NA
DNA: TGTGCCAGCAGCAAAACAGGGTTCGGGAATGAGCAGTTCTTC
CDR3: CASSKTGFGNEQFF

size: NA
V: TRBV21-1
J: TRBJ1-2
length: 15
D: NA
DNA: TGTGCCAGCAGCAAGGGGTCGAGCAGGGGAGCTGGCTACACCTTC
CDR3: CASSKGSSRGAGYTF

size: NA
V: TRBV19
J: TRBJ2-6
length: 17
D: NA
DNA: TGTGCCAGTAGTACCCCGCGGGGGCGATCTGGGGCCAACGTCCTGACTTTC
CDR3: CASSTPRGRSGANVLTF

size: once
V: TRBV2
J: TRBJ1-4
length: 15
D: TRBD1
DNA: TGTGCCAGCAGTGTTCCGGGACAGGGGGCCGAAAAACTGTTTTTT
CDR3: CASSVPGQGAEKLFF

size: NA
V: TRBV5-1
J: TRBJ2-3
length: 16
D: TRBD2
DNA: TGCGCCAGCAGCTTTTGGACTAGCGGGGCCCAAGATACGCAGTATTTT
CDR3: CASSFWTSGAQDTQYF

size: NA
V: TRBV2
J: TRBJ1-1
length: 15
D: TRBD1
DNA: TGTGCCAGCAGCGAAACCTTGACAGGGCGGACTGAAGCTTTCTTT
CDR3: CASSETLTGRTEAFF

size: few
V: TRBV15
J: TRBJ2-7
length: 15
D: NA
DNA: TGTGCCACCAGCAGAGTCGGTGGGAGCTCCTACGAGCAGTACTTC
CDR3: CATSRVGGSSYEQYF

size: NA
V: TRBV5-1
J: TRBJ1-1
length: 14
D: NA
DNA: TGCGCCAGCAGCTCCCCAGGTGTCGGGGCTGAAGCTTTCTTT
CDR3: CASSSPGVGAEAFF

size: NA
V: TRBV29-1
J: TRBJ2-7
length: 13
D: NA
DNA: TGCAGCGTGGGGGGGGACAGGAACTACGAGCAGTACTTC
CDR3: CSVGGDRNYEQYF

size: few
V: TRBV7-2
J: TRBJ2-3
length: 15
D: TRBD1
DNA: TGTGCCAGCAGCTGGCGGACAGGACCCACAGATACGCAGTATTTT
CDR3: CASSWRTGPTDTQYF

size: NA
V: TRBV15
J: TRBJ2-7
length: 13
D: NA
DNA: TGTGCCACCAGTCTTGGCAGGAACTACGAGCAGTACTTC
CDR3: CATSLGRNYEQYF

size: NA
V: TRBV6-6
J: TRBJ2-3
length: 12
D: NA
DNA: TGTGCCAGCAGCCCCGACAGTAGAGCGCAGTATTTT
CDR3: CASSPDSRAQYF

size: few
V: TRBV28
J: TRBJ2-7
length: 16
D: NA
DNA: TGTGCCAGCATGCCGCGGGCCGCCAGGGGTTCCTACGAGCAGTACTTC
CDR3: CASMPRAARGSYEQYF

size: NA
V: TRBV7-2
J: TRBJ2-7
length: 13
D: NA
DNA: TGTGCCAGCAGCTTAGCCCGGGGGTCCGAGCAGTACTTC
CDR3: CASSLARGSEQYF

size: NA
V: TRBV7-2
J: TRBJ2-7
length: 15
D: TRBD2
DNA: TGTGCCAGCAGCCTGGGACTAGCGGGAGGGTACGAGCAGTACTTC
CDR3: CASSLGLAGGYEQYF

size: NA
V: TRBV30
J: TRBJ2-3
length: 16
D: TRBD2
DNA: TGTGCCTGGAGTGGGGAGGGCACTTCTGTCACAGATACGCAGTATTTT
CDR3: CAWSGEGTSVTDTQYF